The 19 T cell receptor beta chains given below trace back to one sample, sequenced in a study of cytomegalovirus exposure and HLA in healthy donors. 13 Jbeta primers and 60 Vbeta primers were used for the PCR. Data came from immunoSEQ multiplex PCR; TCRdb stores just in-frame clones and leaves some out. Of under 95,000 clones listed, over 60% are singletons. Material: PBMCs. Every receptor here comes from a man aged 25-45 years in good health and CMV-seropositive.

The chain links TRBV4-2 to TRBJ2-3; D gene uncertain. Trimming removed 2 bases at V and 6 bases at J, with 3 bases between. The CDR3 is made up of 11 amino acids. Germline V lookup: CDR1 LGHNA, CDR2 YNFKEQ. The CDR3 loop reads CASSQRDTQYF. CDR3 in DNA: TGTGCCAGCAGCCAACGGGATACGCAGTATTTT.

This clone was counted only a few times. J is TRBJ1-5 and V is TRBV7-9; 8 bases map to TRBD1. Germline lookup yields CDR1 SEHNR and CDR2 FQNEAQ (reference sequence). The V segment lost 5 bases and the J segment 7 bases; nucleotides outside the gene matches: 4. The CDR3 has 13 amino acids. The DNA of the CDR3 is TGTGCCAGCAGCCGGGGACAGGACCAGCCCCAGCATTTT. It specifies CASSRGQDQPQHF.

The chain recombines TRBV19 with TRBJ1-1, with 8 bases aligning to TRBD1. The CDR3 extends over 14 amino acids. V dropped 7 bases and J dropped 1; count of bases not matched to a gene: 5. CDR1 is LNHDA, CDR2 SQIVND, per germline (reference sequence). This CDR3 is CASTQGTGNTEAFF. CDR3 nucleotide sequence: TGTGCCAGTACCCAAGGGACAGGGAACACTGAAGCTTTCTTT.

The V gene is TRBV15, the J gene TRBJ2-7; the D is unclear. This CDR3 has 13 amino acids. The germline V gene has CDR1 LNHNV and CDR2 YYDKDF (reference sequence). The CDR3 DNA is TGTGCTTCCAGGCGAGAGCCGGCCTACGAGCAGTACTTC. Its translation is CASRREPAYEQYF. Using reference TRBV15 and TRBJ2-7 for the parts outside the CDR3, the full variable domain is DAMVIQNPRYQVTQFGKPVTLSCSQTLNHNVMYWYQQKSSQAPKLLFHYYDKDFNNEADTPDNFQSRRPNTSFCFLDIRSPGLGDTAMYLCASRREPAYEQYFGPGTRLTVT.

The chain uses TRBV25-1 and TRBJ2-3; 8 bases are a match to TRBD2. The CDR3 contains 12 residues. CDR1 and CDR2 (germline): MGHDK, SYGVNS. With V trimmed by 6 bases and J by 7 bases, 3 bases remained unmatched. DNA for the CDR3: TGTGCCAGCAGATTTAGCGGGAATACGCAGTATTTT. It encodes CASRFSGNTQYF. Full variable domain (outside the CDR3, taken from reference TRBV25-1 and TRBJ2-3): EADIYQTPRYLVIGTGKKITLECSQTMGHDKMYWYQQDPGMELHLIHYSYGVNSTEKGDLSSESTVSRIRTEHFPLTLESARPSHTSQYLCASRFSGNTQYFGPGTRLTVL.

V is TRBV2 and J is TRBJ1-1, with D perhaps TRBD1 (5 bases). There are 13 residues in the CDR3. Trimming took off 7 bases at V and 3 bases at J, with 12 bases between the two ends. Germline CDR1 and CDR2: SNHLY and FYNNEI. In nucleotides, the CDR3 is TGTGCCAGCAAGAAACAGGTGGACACTGAAGCTTTCTTT. As protein: CASKKQVDTEAFF.

The gene calls are TRBV7-3 and TRBJ1-2, with a weak D call TRBD1 (5 bases). The germline V gene has CDR1 SGHTA and CDR2 FQGTGA. V was cut by 5 bases and J by 4 bases, with 14 bases left in between. This CDR3 is built from 14 residues. DNA of the CDR3: TGTGCCAGCAGCGCGACGCCGACAGCCTATGGCTACACCTTC. This gives the protein CASSATPTAYGYTF.

The V gene is TRBV6-6, the J gene TRBJ1-6, with D perhaps matching TRBD1 (6 bases). V lost 7 bases to trimming and J lost 7 bases, with 17 bases between them. Germline V gives CDR1 MNHNY, CDR2 SVGAGI (reference sequence). CDR3 length: 15 residues. The CDR3 is CASTLRAGANSPLHF. For the CDR3, the DNA is TGTGCCAGCACCCTAAGAGCAGGGGCCAATTCACCCCTCCACTTT.

The chain recombines TRBV28 with TRBJ2-1; 7 positions match TRBD1. CDR1 and CDR2 from the germline V gene are MDHEN and SYDVKM. CDR3 length: 13 residues. V was clipped by 5 bases and J by 7 bases; unmatched bases: 5. The CDR3 here is CASSDRDQNEQFF. For the CDR3, the DNA is TGTGCCAGCAGTGACAGGGATCAGAATGAGCAGTTCTTC.

The V and J genes are TRBV2 and TRBJ1-5, with 7 bases aligning to TRBD1. The V gene end was trimmed by 4 bases and the J gene end by 0 bases; junction bases not matched to a gene: 3. This CDR3 has 15 residues. Germline assignment: CDR1 SNHLY and CDR2 FYNNEI. The CDR3 loop reads CASSVQGFSNQPQHF. The CDR3, as DNA: TGTGCCAGCAGTGTACAGGGGTTTAGCAATCAGCCCCAGCATTTT.

The rearrangement joins TRBV7-8 to TRBJ1-6, with TRBD1 as a possible D gene (6 bases). CDR3 length equals 14 residues. Germline CDR1 SGHVS, CDR2 FQNEAQ. Between the trimmed V and J ends, which lost 1 base and 5 bases, there was a span of 6 bases. The CDR3 spells CASSLGDNNSPLHF. DNA of the CDR3: TGTGCCAGCAGCTTAGGGGACAATAATTCACCCCTCCACTTT.

V usage is TRBV6-5 and J usage is TRBJ2-2; D perhaps matches TRBD2 (5 bases). The CDR3 totals 14 residues. CDR1 MNHEY and CDR2 SVGAGI come from the germline V gene. V was shortened by 5 bases and J by 1 base, with 8 bases between the two germline ends. The CDR3 nucleotides read TGTGCCAGCAGTGAACTAGGGAACACCGGGGAGCTGTTTTTT. Its protein product is CASSELGNTGELFF.

In this sample, this clone turned up once. The gene calls are TRBV29-1 and TRBJ2-1, with D possibly TRBD2 on 7 matching bases. Germline values: CDR1 SQVTM, CDR2 ANQGSEA. Deletions cut 7 bases from V and 1 base from J, with 14 bases between. The CDR3 has 14 residues. The CDR3 reads CSGARGASYNEQFF. The DNA for the CDR3 is TGCAGCGGGGCCCGGGGGGCGTCCTACAATGAGCAGTTCTTC.

The V call is TRBV27, the J call TRBJ2-3; 11 bases match TRBD2. CDR1 MNHEY and CDR2 SMNVEV come from the germline V gene (reference sequence). Trimming at V came to 3 bases and at J to 5 bases, leaving 1 base not matched to a gene. The CDR3 is made up of 14 amino acids. CDR3: CASSLGTSGDTQYF. The CDR3 DNA is TGTGCCAGCAGTTTGGGGACTAGCGGAGATACGCAGTATTTT.

This clone has a single count. The chain combines TRBV4-3 with TRBJ2-5, with 9 bases that match TRBD1. J gave up 2 bases and V 0 bases, and 16 bases lay outside the gene matches. CDR3 length: 20 residues. Germline CDR1 is LGHNA and CDR2 is YSLEER. The chain's CDR3 is CASSQDGFGGQGNIQETQYF. In DNA form, the CDR3 reads TGCGCCAGCAGCCAAGATGGGTTTGGGGGACAGGGAAATATTCAAGAGACCCAGTACTTC.

The V call is TRBV6-5, the J call TRBJ2-3, with TRBD1 matching over 7 bases. Trimming removed 6 bases from V and 0 bases from J; junction bases left unmatched: 6. CDR3 length equals 15 residues. Germline V CDR1 and CDR2: MNHEY, SVGAGI. The CDR3 loop is CASSRTGLSTDTQYF. The CDR3, as DNA: TGTGCCAGCAGCAGGACAGGCCTCAGCACAGATACGCAGTATTTT.

The chain recombines TRBV7-2 with TRBJ1-4; D remains ambiguous. The V gene lost 2 bases and the J gene lost 8 bases, with 15 bases spanning the gap. The CDR3 covers 15 residues. CDR1 is SGHTA, CDR2 FQGNSA, per germline. The CDR3 region is CASSLLAADREKLFF. The CDR3 nucleotides are TGTGCCAGCAGCTTATTAGCAGCCGATCGGGAAAAACTGTTTTTT. The complete variable domain, with remaining parts taken from reference TRBV7-2 and TRBJ1-4, reads GAGVSQSPSNKVTEKGKDVELRCDPISGHTALYWYRQSLGQGLEFLIYFQGNSAPDKSGLPSDRFSAERTGGSVSTLTIQRTQQEDSAVYLCASSLLAADREKLFFGSGTQLSVL.

The rearrangement links TRBV7-2 to TRBJ2-5; 9 nucleotides match TRBD2. CDR3 length equals 14 residues. Germline trimming cut 5 bases from V and 4 bases from J; bases unmatched to any gene: 5. Germline CDR1 reads SGHTA; CDR2 reads FQGNSA. In DNA form, the CDR3 reads TGTGCCAGCAGCGTAGGACTAGCGCCAGAGACCCAGTACTTC. Its translation: CASSVGLAPETQYF.

This rearrangement joins TRBV6-5 to TRBJ1-2, with D possibly TRBD1 on 6 matching bases. The CDR3 is 13 amino acids. Germline CDR1 reads MNHEY; CDR2 reads SVGAGI. V was trimmed by 7 bases and J by 5 bases, leaving 14 bases between them. CDR3 region: CASTPGAEYGYTF. The DNA for the CDR3 is TGTGCCAGCACCCCAGGGGCGGAGTATGGCTACACCTTC.